The rows below give T cell receptor beta chains drawn from one sample of a study of molecular identifiers for immune sequencing clone quantification. One entry per CDR3 protein results from TCRdb running MiXCR on the PCR reads. This table has about 640,000 distinct CDR3 sequences, approximately 20% appearing once. Sequenced material: naive CD8+ T cells from blood, with Jurkat cell RNA spiked in. The receptors here all came from a human donor in good health. Some libraries in this study had Jurkat cell RNA spiked in. Each CDR3 is given with its conserved first and last residue. The order of the fields is V gene, J gene, CDR3 protein.

>TRBV29-1|TRBJ2-7
CSVLLAGDYEQYF
>TRBV19|TRBJ2-7
CASSIRTPDYEQYF
>TRBV28|TRBJ2-7
CASSLDRGIEQYF
>TRBV27|TRBJ1-1
CASSSSGPPTAEAFF
>TRBV7-9|TRBJ2-4
CASSSSQGIQYF
>TRBV7-3|TRBJ2-7
CASSKGLASEQYF
>TRBV20-1|TRBJ1-5
CSAEPQPQHF
>TRBV7-9|TRBJ1-1
CASSSSRLDRSTEAFF
>TRBV5-6|TRBJ1-5
CASSPWDRGGDQPQHF
>TRBV7-9|TRBJ2-5
CASSPHLITGTSGMMEETQYF
>TRBV7-9|TRBJ2-7
CASSLGVSSYEQYF
>TRBV4-3|TRBJ2-1
CASSQAWDRGSNEQFF
>TRBV7-2|TRBJ2-7
CASSFDLGRYEQYF
>TRBV14|TRBJ2-1
CASSQRDNYNEQFF
>TRBV4-3|TRBJ2-7
CASSQDQGGATANEQYF
>TRBV5-1|TRBJ2-7
CASSLEWASHEQYF
>TRBV4-1|TRBJ1-6
CASSQEVGAGVYNSPLHF
>TRBV27|TRBJ1-1
CASRYRGRTEAFF
>TRBV11-2|TRBJ1-1
CASILGGPAPVRTEAFF
>TRBV9|TRBJ2-3
CASSVETGTTDTQYF
>TRBV3-1|TRBJ1-1
CACSQQGVSTEAFF
>TRBV29-1|TRBJ2-7
CSVVRQGSEQYF
>TRBV7-9|TRBJ2-3
CASSTELAPDTQYF
>TRBV9|TRBJ2-7
CASSSGTALYEQYF
>TRBV29-1|TRBJ1-2
CSVEDRTGDHYTF
>TRBV24-1|TRBJ2-1
CATSDSGWNEQFF
>TRBV6-5|TRBJ2-5
CASSQGQGQETQYF
>TRBV5-6|TRBJ2-1
CASSLGAEVRGEQSF
>TRBV19|TRBJ2-7
CASSMGQGYSYEQYF
>TRBV30|TRBJ2-7
CAWSVVGMSYEQYF
>TRBV13|TRBJ2-7
CASSHGTSSYEQYF
>TRBV7-9|TRBJ1-2
CASGEGTYGYTF
>TRBV7-9|TRBJ1-4
CASRHGITNEKLFF
>TRBV4-3|TRBJ2-1
CASSQGQRATYNEQFF
>TRBV9|TRBJ2-2
CASSVGVRVNTGELFF
>TRBV29-1|TRBJ2-7
CSGLDDYEQYF
>TRBV19|TRBJ2-7
CASSIFPDTYEQYF
>TRBV12-3/TRBV12-4|TRBJ2-7
CASSLGKGGYEQYF
>TRBV28|TRBJ2-7
CASSSRNNPYEQYF
>TRBV28|TRBJ1-5
CASRDTGTQPQHF
>TRBV20-1|TRBJ2-7
CSAPWTRSSYEQYF
>TRBV11-2|TRBJ2-3
CASSLITADTQYF
>TRBV4-3|TRBJ2-3
CASSQELIGLGEDTQYF
>TRBV6-2/TRBV6-3|TRBJ2-3
CASSRTSGAGGDTQYF
>TRBV5-1|TRBJ2-7
CASSNRGVTYEQYF
>TRBV9|TRBJ2-2
CSSSVALLTGELFF
>TRBV19|TRBJ1-3
CVSSRQGTGNTIYF
>TRBV2|TRBJ2-7
CASSGGKGNYEQYF
>TRBV7-2|TRBJ1-5
CASSLEGNSNQPQHF
>TRBV7-9|TRBJ1-4
CASSARKGTSSNEKPFF